The subject of this entry is one TCR beta chain. These data belong to a study of shared clonotypes between healthy human individuals. The repertoire was sequenced with immunoSEQ multiplex PCR; TCRdb's copy has only in-frame clones and lacks some. This table holds some 500,000 clones, about 96% found once. Germline CDR1 and CDR2: MNHNS and SASEGT. The CDR3 extends over 12 amino acids. Trimming cost V 8 bases and J 6 bases, with 11 bases left between them. This receptor was taken from a woman aged 25 to 39 in good health. Sequenced: naive CD4+ T cells sorted from blood. The subset was: CD45RA+ positively selected. The rearrangement uses TRBV6-1 and TRBJ2-1, with TRBD2 as a possible D gene (5 bases). The CDR3 nucleotides are TGTGCCAGCTGGAGGTTGGCCAATGAGCAGTTCTTC. Translating gives CASWRLANEQFF.